What follows is one T cell receptor (beta chain) and its context. Method: immunoSEQ multiplex PCR; TCRdb's copy keeps in-frame clones and lacks some. The sample lists tens of thousands of clones, around 77% occurring once. This specimen belongs to a study of radiotherapy plus CTLA-4 blockade in lung cancer. V shed 7 bases, J shed 8 bases, and the junction held 12 bases outside the gene matches. The CDR3 is 16 residues long. CDR1 LNHDA and CDR2 SQIVND come from the germline V gene (reference sequence). The clonotype was recovered from a human donor with non-small cell lung cancer whose response to radiotherapy plus ipilimumab could not be evaluated. Sequenced here: peripheral blood, sampled from a patient treated with radiotherapy plus ipilimumab. The chain has TRBV19 and TRBJ2-2, with 11 bases lining up with TRBD2. The chain's CDR3 is CASTPTTSGKSGELFF. CDR3 sequence (DNA): TGTGCCAGTACCCCTACGACTAGCGGGAAATCTGGGGAGCTGTTTTTT.